This T cell receptor beta chain stems from a study of T cell responses to AZD1222 COVID-19 vaccine. Study-level findings and limits: Clonal diversity was possibly underestimated, and white British individuals and females predominated among donors. Repertoires were obtained only post-peak T cell response. Baseline serostatus was positive in only six AZD1222 recipients. Spike-wide vaccine-associated CD4 TCRs dominated at 160-218 and 743-854.

Measured with immunoSEQ multiplex PCR; TCRdb has only the in-frame clones, and not every one. The sample consists of about 180,000 clones, about nine tenths of them appearing once. This clone occurred once. The antigen remains unidentified. The V end was cut by 7 bases, the J end by 4 bases, with 20 bases between. CDR3 length: 15 amino acids. CDR1 SGHRS and CDR2 YFSETQ come from the germline V gene. Sequences were derived from peripheral blood, sampled 28 days after the second AZD1222 dose. The chain is built from TRBV5-1 and TRBJ2-5, with D uncertain. This TCR derives from an adult who received the AZD1222 COVID-19 vaccine. CDR3 sequence reads: CASAPGSEIGETQYF. CDR3 nucleotide sequence: TGCGCCAGCGCACCTGGGTCTGAGATAGGAGAGACCCAGTACTTC.